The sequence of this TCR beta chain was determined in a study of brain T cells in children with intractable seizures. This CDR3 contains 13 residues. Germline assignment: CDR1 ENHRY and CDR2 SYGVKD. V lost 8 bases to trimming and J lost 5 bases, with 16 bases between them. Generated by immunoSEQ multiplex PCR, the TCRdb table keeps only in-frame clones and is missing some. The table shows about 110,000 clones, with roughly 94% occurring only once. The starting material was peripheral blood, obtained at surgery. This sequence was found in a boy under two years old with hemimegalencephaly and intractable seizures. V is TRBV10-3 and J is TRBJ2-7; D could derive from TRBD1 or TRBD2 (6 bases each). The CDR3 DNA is TGTGCCATCGGAGGGGGTCTCAGAGACGAGCAGTACTTC. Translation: CAIGGGLRDEQYF.